This TCR beta chain was captured in a study of blood T cell repertoires in COVID-19. Looking at the study overall: The cDNA or gDNA used as material had been derived from T cells, B-cell-depleted T cells, or PBMCs.

As handled by the study authors: Reference gene primers were amplified, and this amplification served to estimate nucleated cell counts. Only in-frame clones appear in the TCRdb table, and some are missing; sequencing was by immunoSEQ multiplex PCR. The V and J calls and the clone size are those of that table, but D and trimming were determined from the DNA. This table has roughly 140,000 clones, around 87% appearing once. J lost 4 bases, V lost 0 bases, and 8 bases had no gene match. Germline values: CDR1 SGHNT, CDR2 YENEEA. The CDR3 loop spans 17 amino acids. This receptor was obtained from a woman aged 40 to 50 with acute or convalescent COVID-19. The rearrangement joins TRBV11-3 to TRBJ1-2; 10 nucleotides align to TRBD1. Sequenced sample: peripheral blood. CDR3 region: CASSLDRMTGGSYGYTF. The DNA of the CDR3 is TGTGCCAGCAGCTTAGACAGAATGACAGGGGGCAGCTATGGCTACACCTTC.